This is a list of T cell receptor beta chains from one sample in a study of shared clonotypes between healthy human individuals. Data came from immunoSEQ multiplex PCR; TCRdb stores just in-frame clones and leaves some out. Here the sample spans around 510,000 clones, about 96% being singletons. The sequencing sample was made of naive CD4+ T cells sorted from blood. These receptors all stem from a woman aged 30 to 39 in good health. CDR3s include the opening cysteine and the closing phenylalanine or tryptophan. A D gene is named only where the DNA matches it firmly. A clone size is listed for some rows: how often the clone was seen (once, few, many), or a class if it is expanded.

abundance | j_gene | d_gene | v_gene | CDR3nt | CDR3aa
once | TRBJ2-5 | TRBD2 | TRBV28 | TGTGCCAGCAGTTTCCAACCAACTAGCGAAACCCAGTACTTC | CASSFQPTSETQYF
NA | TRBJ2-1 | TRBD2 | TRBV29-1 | TGCAGCTTTCTCACTAGCGGGAGAAGTAATGAGCAGTTCTTC | CSFLTSGRSNEQFF
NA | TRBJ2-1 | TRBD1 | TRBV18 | TGTGCCAGCTCCGGGACAGGGAGCTACAATGAGCAGTTCTTC | CASSGTGSYNEQFF
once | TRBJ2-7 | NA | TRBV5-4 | TGTGCCAGCAGCTTGGCCAGGCACGAGCAGTACTTC | CASSLARHEQYF
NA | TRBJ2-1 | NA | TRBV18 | TGTGCCAGCTCACAGGCGGAGTACAATGAGCAGTTCTTC | CASSQAEYNEQFF
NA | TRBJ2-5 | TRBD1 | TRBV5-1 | TGCGCCAGCAGCTTGGGAGGGGGCAGAGAGACCCAGTACTTC | CASSLGGGRETQYF
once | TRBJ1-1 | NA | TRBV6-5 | TGTGCCAGCAGTTATTTGGGACAAAACACTGAAGCTTTCTTT | CASSYLGQNTEAFF
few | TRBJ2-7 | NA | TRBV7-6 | TGTGCCAGCAGCTTGATAGGGAGTGGGTACGAGCAGTACTTC | CASSLIGSGYEQYF
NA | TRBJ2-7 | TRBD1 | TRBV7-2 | TGTGCCAGCAGGCCACAGGGGGCGATCCACTCCTACGAGCAGTACTTC | CASRPQGAIHSYEQYF
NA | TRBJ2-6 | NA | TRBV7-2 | TGTGCCAGCAGCCTCGACTCCTCTGGGGCCAACGTCCTGACTTTC | CASSLDSSGANVLTF
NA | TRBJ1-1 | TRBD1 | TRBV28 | TGTGCCAGCACCATAATTGTGAACAGGGGAGAGGCTTTCTTT | CASTIIVNRGEAFF
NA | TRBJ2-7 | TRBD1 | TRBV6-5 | TGTGCCAGCAGGAGGGGACAGGGGTACGAGCAGTACTTC | CASRRGQGYEQYF
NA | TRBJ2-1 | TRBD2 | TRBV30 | TGTGCCTGGCCCACTAGCGGGAGATTCTCCTACAATGAGCAGTTCTTC | CAWPTSGRFSYNEQFF
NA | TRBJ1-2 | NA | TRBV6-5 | TGTGCCAGCAGGACGGGCAGCTATGGCTACACCTTC | CASRTGSYGYTF
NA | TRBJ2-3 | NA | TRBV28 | TGTGCCAGCAGAGGCAGGGGAGGAGCAGATACGCAGTATTTT | CASRGRGGADTQYF
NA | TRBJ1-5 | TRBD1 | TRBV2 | TGTGCCAGCTGTATGACAGGGGTTCATCAGCCCCAGCATTTT | CASCMTGVHQPQHF
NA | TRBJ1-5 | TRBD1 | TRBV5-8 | TGTGCCAGCACTCCGGGACAGCGGTTTGCTCAGCCCCAGCATTTT | CASTPGQRFAQPQHF
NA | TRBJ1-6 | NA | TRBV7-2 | TGTGCCAGCAGCTTAGGGGACGGAAATAATTCACCCCTCCACTTT | CASSLGDGNNSPLHF
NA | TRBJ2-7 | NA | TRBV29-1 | TGCAGCGTTTTAGGGGAATCCTACGAGCAGTACTTC | CSVLGESYEQYF
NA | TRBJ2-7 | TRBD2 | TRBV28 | TGTGCCAGCAGTTCTTACGCAGCGGGAGCTAGCGAGCAGTACTTC | CASSSYAAGASEQYF
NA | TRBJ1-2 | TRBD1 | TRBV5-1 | TGCGCCAGCAGCTCGGGACAGCTCTATGGCTACACCTTC | CASSSGQLYGYTF
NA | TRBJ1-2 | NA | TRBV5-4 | TGTGCCAGCAGCTACCGGGACGTCACCTACTATGGCTACACCTTC | CASSYRDVTYYGYTF
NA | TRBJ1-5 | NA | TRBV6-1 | TGTGCCAGCAGTGACCCCGTGGGGGGGGTGCGCAATCAGCCCCAGCATTTT | CASSDPVGGVRNQPQHF
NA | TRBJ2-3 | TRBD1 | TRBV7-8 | TGTGCCAGCAGCGTAACCACAGGGGTTAGCACAGATACGCAGTATTTT | CASSVTTGVSTDTQYF
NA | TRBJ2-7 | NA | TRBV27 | TGTGCCAGCACCCAGAGACAAACCTACGAGCAGTACTTC | CASTQRQTYEQYF
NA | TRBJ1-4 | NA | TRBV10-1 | TGCGCCAGCAGTGAGTCGGAACTGCTCTTCAATGAAAAACTGTTTTTT | CASSESELLFNEKLFF
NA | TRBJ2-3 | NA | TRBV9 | TGTGCCAGCAGCGTAGTTTCAGATACGCAGTATTTT | CASSVVSDTQYF
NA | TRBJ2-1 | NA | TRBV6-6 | TGTGCCAGCAGTTTGGGACCCTCGTCAAATGAGCAGTTCTTC | CASSLGPSSNEQFF
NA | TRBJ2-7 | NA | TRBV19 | TGTGCCAGTAGTTCGACGGACATCTACGAGCAGTACTTC | CASSSTDIYEQYF
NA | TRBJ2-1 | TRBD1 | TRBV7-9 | TGTGCCAGCAGCATAGACAGGGGCCCTACCCCCTACAATGAGCAGTTCTTC | CASSIDRGPTPYNEQFF
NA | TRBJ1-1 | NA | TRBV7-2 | TGTGCCAGCAGCTTACAGGAGAACACTGAAGCTTTCTTT | CASSLQENTEAFF
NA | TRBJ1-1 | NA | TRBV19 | TGTGCCAGTAAGTCTTTCATGAACACTGAAGCTTTCTTT | CASKSFMNTEAFF
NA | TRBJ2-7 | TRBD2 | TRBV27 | TGTGCCAGCAGTATCCGGACGACTAGCGGACCCTACGAGCAGTACTTC | CASSIRTTSGPYEQYF
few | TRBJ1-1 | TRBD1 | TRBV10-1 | TGCGCCAGCAGTGACGACGGGACAGCGAACACTGAAGCTTTCTTT | CASSDDGTANTEAFF
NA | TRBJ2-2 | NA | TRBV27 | TGTGCCACCTCTCAAACCCGATCCGGGGAGCTGTTTTTT | CATSQTRSGELFF
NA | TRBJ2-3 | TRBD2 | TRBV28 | TGTGCCAGCAGTGTTGGGACTAGCGGCACAGATACGCAGTATTTT | CASSVGTSGTDTQYF
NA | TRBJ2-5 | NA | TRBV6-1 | TGTGCCAGCAGTGGGGGGTTCTGGTCCCAAGAGACCCAGTACTTC | CASSGGFWSQETQYF
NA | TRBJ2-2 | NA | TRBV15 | TGTGCCACCAGAGGGGGGAGGGGCTCGCCGACTAGGGAGCTGTTTTTT | CATRGGRGSPTRELFF
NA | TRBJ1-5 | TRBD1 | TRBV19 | TGTGCCAGTAGGATTACAGGGGGGGAACAGCCCCAGCATTTT | CASRITGGEQPQHF
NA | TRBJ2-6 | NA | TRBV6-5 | TGTGCCAGCAGTTTGGGTTACTCTGGGGCCAACGTCCTGACTTTC | CASSLGYSGANVLTF
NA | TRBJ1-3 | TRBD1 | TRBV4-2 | TGTGCCAGCAGCCAAGACCTTTCGGACAGGGGTGGAAACACCATATATTTT | CASSQDLSDRGGNTIYF
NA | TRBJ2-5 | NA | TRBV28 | TGTGCCAGCAGGTTTAGATTTGGGACCCAGTACTTC | CASRFRFGTQYF
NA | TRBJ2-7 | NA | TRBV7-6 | TGTGCCAGCAGCTTAGGGGGACATTTGAGCTCCTACGAGCAGTACTTC | CASSLGGHLSSYEQYF
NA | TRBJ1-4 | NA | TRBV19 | TGTGCCAGTAGAGTATCAGGGGCGCTTGGTGAAAAACTGTTTTTT | CASRVSGALGEKLFF
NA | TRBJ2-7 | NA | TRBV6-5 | TGTGCCAGCAGCAAGGGACCATCCTACGAGCAGTACTTC | CASSKGPSYEQYF
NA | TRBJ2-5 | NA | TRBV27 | TGTGCCAGCAGTGTCTCGCGGGTTGGCCAAGAGACCCAGTACTTC | CASSVSRVGQETQYF
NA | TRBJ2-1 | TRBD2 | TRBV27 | TGTGCCAGCAGTGAAACGACTAGCGGAGACCACAATGAGCAGTTCTTC | CASSETTSGDHNEQFF
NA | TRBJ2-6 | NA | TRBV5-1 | TGCGCCAGCAGCTGGGATGGACGGTACTCTGGGGCCAACGTCCTGACTTTC | CASSWDGRYSGANVLTF
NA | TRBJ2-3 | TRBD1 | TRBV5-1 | TGCGCCAGCAGCGGACGGACAGGGTTAAGCACAGATACGCAGTATTTT | CASSGRTGLSTDTQYF
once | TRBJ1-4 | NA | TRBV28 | TGTGCCAGCAGTTTAGATCGCCCCAATGAAAAACTGTTTTTT | CASSLDRPNEKLFF
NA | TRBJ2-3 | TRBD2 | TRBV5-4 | TGTGCCAGCAGTAGGACTAGCGGGGGACAACCCAAACCGCCAGATACGCAGTATTTT | CASSRTSGGQPKPPDTQYF
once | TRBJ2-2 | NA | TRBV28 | TGTGGTATCACCGGGAGCGCTAGAACCGGGGAGCTGTTTTTT | CGITGSARTGELFF
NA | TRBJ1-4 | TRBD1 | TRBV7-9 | TGTGCCAGCGGCTACGCGGACAGGGGAAAGGAAAAACTGTTTTTT | CASGYADRGKEKLFF
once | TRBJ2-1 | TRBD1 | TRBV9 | TGTGCCAGCAGCGCCCGGGACAGGGGGCCCTATGAGCAGTTCTTC | CASSARDRGPYEQFF
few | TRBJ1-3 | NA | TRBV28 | TGTGCCAGCAGTACAATGCCCGGAAACACCATATATTTT | CASSTMPGNTIYF
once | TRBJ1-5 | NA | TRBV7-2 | TGTGCCAGCAGCCTAAGGGGGCAGCCCCAGCATTTT | CASSLRGQPQHF
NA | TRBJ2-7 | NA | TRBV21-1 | TGTGCCAGCAGCAAAGGGGAGGCGCCGTACGAGCAGTACTTC | CASSKGEAPYEQYF